Shown below are 26 T cell receptor beta chains from a single sample sequenced in a study of spatial heterogeneity in lung cancer. TCRdb reprocessed the 5' RACE reads with MiXCR, giving one entry per CDR3 protein. The repertoire holds 10,000 to 11,000 distinct CDR3 sequences, with 6.1% as singletons. The time point was: sample taken at primary tumor resection. The sample here was normal lung tissue next to the tumor, taken at surgery. Receptor source: a male donor with early-stage non-small cell lung cancer.

This clonotype is categorized as medium-sized (0.01 to 0.1%). The chain uses TRBV5-6 and TRBJ1-5, with a possible D match to TRBD1 (5 bases). Trimming removed 0 bases from V and 4 bases from J, with 14 bases in between. This CDR3 has 16 amino acids. Germline V gene data show CDR1 as SGHDT and CDR2 as YYEEEE. The DNA for the CDR3 is TGTGCCAGCAGCTTGGCCCTGGGCAGGGATAATCAGCCCCAGCATTTT. Translated, it gives CASSLALGRDNQPQHF. The entire variable domain, with the rest obtained from reference TRBV5-6 and TRBJ1-5, is as follows: DAGVTQSPTHLIKTRGQQVTLRCSPKSGHDTVSWYQQALGQGPQFIFQYYEEEERQRGNFPDRFSGHQFPNYSSELNVNALLLGDSALYLCASSLALGRDNQPQHFGDGTRLSIL.

This clonotype is medium-sized (0.01 to 0.1%) in the sample. J is TRBJ2-2 and V is TRBV27; 9 bases map to TRBD2. The CDR3 totals 17 residues. Germline CDR1 MNHEY, CDR2 SMNVEV (reference sequence). Trimming removed 1 base from V and 3 bases from J; junction bases left unmatched: 6. The CDR3 nucleotides read TGTGCCAGCAGTTTATGGGCGGGAGGGATAGACACCGGGGAGCTGTTTTTT. Translated, it gives CASSLWAGGIDTGELFF.

This clonotype was seen many times. This sequence joins TRBV6-5 and TRBJ2-1; no clear D. V was shortened by 3 bases and J by 0 bases, with 9 bases between the two germline ends. The CDR3 totals 15 residues. CDR1 is MNHEY and CDR2 is SVGAGI in the germline V gene. The CDR3 is CASSYSIGSYNEQFF. CDR3 nucleotides: TGTGCCAGCAGTTATTCGATTGGCTCCTACAATGAGCAGTTCTTC.

V is TRBV28 and J is TRBJ2-5; a weak D match, TRBD2 (5 bases). Germline CDR1 MDHEN, CDR2 SYDVKM. Trimming took 5 bases from V and 5 from J, leaving 15 bases between them. This CDR3 is built from 14 residues. The CDR3 nucleotides are TGTGCCAGCAGTGCGGAACCCCGGAGGGAGACCCAGTACTTC. Residues: CASSAEPRRETQYF. Using reference TRBV28 and TRBJ2-5 for the parts outside the CDR3, the full variable domain is DVKVTQSSRYLVKRTGEKVFLECVQDMDHENMFWYRQDPGLGLRLIYFSYDVKMKEKGDIPEGYSVSREKKERFSLILESASTNQTSMYLCASSAEPRRETQYFGPGTRLLVL.

The chain uses TRBV9 and TRBJ2-7; TRBD1 or TRBD2 may be the D gene (5 bases each). The V and J ends lost 0 bases and 5 bases respectively, with 15 bases between them. CDR1 and CDR2 (germline): SGDLS, YYNGEE. The CDR3 contains 15 residues. CDR3 in DNA: TGTGCCAGCAGCGTAGCTACCGGGACCCTCCACGAGCAGTACTTC. Amino acid sequence: CASSVATGTLHEQYF.

There are a few counts of this clonotype. V usage is TRBV20-1 and J usage is TRBJ2-1; D uncertain. The CDR3 runs to 13 residues. Germline V lookup: CDR1 DFQATT, CDR2 SNEGSKA (reference sequence). The germline V and J ends were trimmed by 6 bases and 8 bases, with 17 bases remaining between them. For the CDR3, the DNA is TGCAGTGCCAAGAGGTCACGAGTCGATGAGCAGTTCTTC. As protein: CSAKRSRVDEQFF.

The genes are TRBV11-1 and TRBJ1-1; 8 bases fit TRBD1. The J segment lost 4 bases and the V segment lost 5 bases, leaving 6 bases of the junction unmatched. The CDR3 runs 14 residues. Germline loops: CDR1 SGHAT, CDR2 FQDESV (reference sequence). CDR3 loop: CASSTTGGTTEAFF. The CDR3 DNA sequence: TGTGCCAGCAGCACAACAGGGGGTACCACTGAAGCTTTCTTT.

The table lists this clonotype with many counts. CDR3 coding DNA: TGTGCCATCGGACGGACTGACACCGGGGAGCTGTTTTTT. It translates to CAIGRTDTGELFF. This chain joins TRBV10-3 and TRBJ2-2, with a weak D call TRBD2 (5 bases). The CDR3 length is 13 residues. Germline CDR1 is ENHRY and CDR2 is SYGVKD. V was trimmed by 8 bases and J by 3 bases, leaving 10 bases between them.

As concerns this clonotype: Being one base from a much bigger clone, this may be a read error. The chain links TRBV6-1 to TRBJ2-3; no reliable D call. Per the germline V gene, CDR1 is MNHNS and CDR2 is SASEGT. The germline V and J ends were trimmed by 6 bases and 6 bases, with 16 bases remaining between them. CDR3 length: 14 amino acids. CDR3 coding DNA: TGTGCCAGCAGGGCGCCGGAACAGAGGGATACGCAGTATTTT. Its translation: CASRAPEQRDTQYF.

The V call is TRBV10-3, the J call TRBJ2-5; D tentatively reads TRBD1 or TRBD2 (5 bases each). V was clipped by 4 bases and J by 0 bases, with 15 bases between them. The length of the CDR3 is 16 residues. The V gene's germline CDR1 is ENHRY and CDR2 SYGVKD. This CDR3 is CAISGEEGSYQETQYF. The CDR3 nucleotides read TGTGCCATCAGTGGAGAAGAGGGGTCGTACCAAGAGACCCAGTACTTC.

This clonotype was detected many times. The CDR3 bases are TGTGCCTGGAGTGTTAAGTTGAATGAAAAACTGTTTTTT. Encoded protein: CAWSVKLNEKLFF. The J gene is TRBJ1-4, the V gene TRBV30; D unclear. V was shortened by 0 bases and J by 5 bases, with 7 bases between the two germline ends. Per germline, CDR1 GTSNPN and CDR2 SVGIG (reference sequence). The CDR3 loop spans 13 amino acids.

The chain is built from TRBV3-1 and TRBJ1-1; possible D gene TRBD1, 5 bases. The CDR3 spans 13 residues. CDR1 is LGHDT, CDR2 YNNKEL, per germline (reference sequence). CDR3: CASIGTANTEAFF. The CDR3 DNA follows: TGTGCTAGTATAGGGACGGCGAACACTGAAGCTTTCTTT.

This clonotype was found many times. The chain carries TRBV19 and TRBJ2-7; D may be TRBD2 (5 bases). Between the trimmed V and J ends, which lost 10 bases and 3 bases, there was a span of 16 bases. Germline CDR1 and CDR2: LNHDA and SQIVND (reference sequence). The CDR3 has 13 amino acids. For the CDR3, the DNA is TGTGCCACTTTGGACTCGAACCTCTACGAGCAGTACTTC. This codes for CATLDSNLYEQYF.

There are many counts of this clonotype. The gene calls are TRBV7-2 and TRBJ2-1; TRBD1 is a possible D gene (6 bases). The CDR3 totals 16 residues. Germline CDR1 is SGHTA and CDR2 is FQGNSA. V was cut by 2 bases and J by 2 bases, with 13 bases left in between. The CDR3 spells CASSLRLQGTYNEQFF. The CDR3 nucleotides are TGTGCCAGCAGCTTACGGTTACAGGGAACCTACAATGAGCAGTTCTTC.

This chain's CDR3 is CASSQDRWNQETQYF. The CDR3 coding sequence is TGTGCCAGCAGCCAGGACAGGTGGAATCAAGAGACCCAGTACTTC. The chain has TRBV7-2 and TRBJ2-5, with 7 bases that match TRBD1. Germline V gives CDR1 SGHTA, CDR2 FQGNSA. V dropped 5 bases and J dropped 2; count of bases not matched to a gene: 8. This CDR3 is built from 15 residues.

The V call is TRBV5-1, the J call TRBJ2-7; D possibly corresponds to TRBD1 (6 bases). Deletions cut 3 bases from V and 2 bases from J, with 12 bases between. The germline gives CDR1 SGHRS, CDR2 YFSETQ. The CDR3 has 14 residues. This CDR3 reads CASSSGDRTYEQYF. CDR3 DNA: TGCGCCAGCAGCTCAGGCGACAGGACCTACGAGCAGTACTTC. Full variable domain (rest looked up from reference TRBV5-1 and TRBJ2-7): KAGVTQTPRYLIKTRGQQVTLSCSPISGHRSVSWYQQTPGQGLQFLFEYFSETQRNKGNFPGRFSGRQFSNSRSEMNVSTLELGDSALYLCASSSGDRTYEQYFGPGTRLTVT.

By sample fraction, this clonotype is medium-sized. The genes are TRBV7-2 and TRBJ2-3; D gene uncertain. Trimming left V 1 base short and J 6 bases short, with 14 bases between. The germline V gene encodes CDR1 SGHTA and CDR2 FQGNSA. The CDR3 sequence is 15 residues long. The CDR3 is CASSLDPPPRDTQYF. The CDR3 bases are TGTGCCAGCAGCTTAGATCCTCCCCCCCGGGATACGCAGTATTTT. Full variable domain (remainder filled in from reference TRBV7-2 and TRBJ2-3): GAGVSQSPSNKVTEKGKDVELRCDPISGHTALYWYRQSLGQGLEFLIYFQGNSAPDKSGLPSDRFSAERTGGSVSTLTIQRTQQEDSAVYLCASSLDPPPRDTQYFGPGTRLTVL.

By frequency in the sample, this clonotype is medium-sized. The J gene is TRBJ2-7, the V gene TRBV6-4; perhaps TRBD2 as D (6 bases). V was shortened by 6 bases and J by 7 bases, with 16 bases between the two germline ends. Germline V gene sequence: CDR1 MRHNA, CDR2 SNTAGT. The CDR3 consists of 13 residues. CDR3 DNA sequence: TGTGCCAGCAGCCGGGACTTCCTAGGGGAGCAGTACTTC. Its translation: CASSRDFLGEQYF.

The V and J genes are TRBV18 and TRBJ1-1; D not resolved. Trimming took 4 bases from V and 3 from J, leaving 12 bases between them. CDR1 and CDR2 from the germline V gene are KGHSH and LQKENI. This CDR3 comprises 14 residues. The CDR3 spells CASSRGGKDTEAFF. As DNA, the CDR3 is TGTGCCAGCTCACGTGGAGGGAAAGACACTGAAGCTTTCTTT.

V is TRBV5-1 and J is TRBJ2-5, with D perhaps assigned TRBD1 or TRBD2 (5 bases each). Germline V gene lookup returns CDR1 SGHRS and CDR2 YFSETQ. The CDR3 is 15 residues long. Between the trimmed V and J ends, which lost 4 bases and 5 bases, there was a span of 18 bases. The CDR3 DNA is TGCGCCAGCAGCCTCACACGAGGGGAAGGGGAGACCCAGTACTTC. Encoded protein: CASSLTRGEGETQYF.

This clonotype qualifies as medium-sized. This chain connects TRBV28 to TRBJ1-2; D possibly corresponds to TRBD1 (5 bases). V lost 3 bases and J lost 5, with 16 bases in between. This CDR3 is 15 amino acids long. Germline V gene lookup returns CDR1 MDHEN and CDR2 SYDVKM. The CDR3 DNA sequence: TGTGCCAGCAGTTTCCCCCGGGGGATTGATTATGGCTACACCTTC. It yields the protein CASSFPRGIDYGYTF.

This clonotype was seen ten or more times. V usage is TRBV5-5 and J usage is TRBJ1-1; D gene ambiguous. V dropped 1 base and J dropped 11 bases, with 18 bases sitting between them. This CDR3 spans 14 amino acids. CDR1 is SGHKS, CDR2 YYEKEE, per germline (reference sequence). The chain's CDR3 is CASSLMRVWPLAFF. Written as DNA, the CDR3 is TGTGCCAGCAGCTTGATGCGGGTGTGGCCCCTCGCTTTCTTT. The full variable domain, its missing parts supplied by reference TRBV5-5 and TRBJ1-1, is DAGVTQSPTHLIKTRGQQVTLRCSPISGHKSVSWYQQVLGQGPQFIFQYYEKEERGRGNFPDRFSARQFPNYSSELNVNALLLGDSALYLCASSLMRVWPLAFFGQGTRLTVV.

This clonotype is medium-sized. The chain combines TRBV24-1 with TRBJ2-1; TRBD1 is a possible D gene (6 bases). Trimming removed 3 bases from V and 6 bases from J, with 8 bases in between. The CDR3 is made up of 13 amino acids. CDR1 is KGHDR, CDR2 SFDVKD, per germline. The CDR3 DNA is TGTGCCACCAGTGATAAACAGGGCAATGAGCAGTTCTTC. Protein product: CATSDKQGNEQFF.

This clonotype showed up many times. The rearrangement uses TRBV10-3 and TRBJ2-4; the D is unclear. Germline-derived CDR1 and CDR2 are ENHRY and SYGVKD. The V gene lost 0 bases and the J gene lost 5 bases, with 5 bases spanning the gap. The CDR3 runs to 13 residues. The CDR3 loop is CAISESLENIQYF. The CDR3 nucleotides are TGTGCCATCAGTGAGTCATTGGAAAACATTCAGTACTTC.

This clonotype has a count of ten or more. V gene TRBV20-1 combines with J gene TRBJ2-1, with TRBD2 matching over 12 bases. The germline CDR1 and CDR2 sequences are DFQATT and SNEGSKA (reference sequence). The CDR3 extends over 18 amino acids. Germline trimming cut 5 bases from V and 7 bases from J; bases unmatched to any gene: 18. Written as DNA, the CDR3 is TGCAGTGCTTCCCCCCCGGCTAGCGGGAGGGCCGAGGTGAATGAGCAGTTCTTC. Amino acid sequence: CSASPPASGRAEVNEQFF.

In its sample, this clonotype ranks as large (0.1 to 1%). DNA of the CDR3: TGTGCCAGCAGTTTGGCTGCTAGCGGTGGATACAATGAGCAGTTCTTC. Its translation: CASSLAASGGYNEQFF. The V gene is TRBV27, the J gene TRBJ2-1; 7 bases are a match to TRBD2. J was trimmed by 4 bases and V by 3 bases; bases with no gene match: 9. The CDR3 runs to 16 residues. Germline CDR1 MNHEY, CDR2 SMNVEV (reference sequence).